This T cell receptor beta chain comes out of a study of identical twins. The study's findings and limits: Sequences that were out-of-frame, alpha and twin-shared displayed an excess of low generation probability. Analyses of zero insertions could be partly confounded by invariant MAIT and iNKT cells.

This clonotype was seen repeatedly, ten times or more. Its matching antigen is unknown. TCRdb called the 5' RACE reads again in MiXCR, with one record for every CDR3 protein. This sample has 550,000 to 700,000 distinct CDR3 sequences, with 9% to 10% found just once. This sample was shared with a second study, whose subject was yellow fever vaccine responses in identical twins.

Sequenced: PBMCs. The clonotype originates from a woman aged 18-29 years in good health.

The CDR3 DNA reads TGTGCCAGCAGTTTATCAGGGGGCGTCTACGAGCAGTACTTC. This gives the protein CASSLSGGVYEQYF. J is TRBJ2-7 and V is TRBV28, with 8 bases matching TRBD1. The CDR3 loop spans 14 amino acids. V gave up 1 base and J gave up 3 bases; unmatched junction bases: 2. Germline-derived CDR1 and CDR2 are MDHEN and SYDVKM.